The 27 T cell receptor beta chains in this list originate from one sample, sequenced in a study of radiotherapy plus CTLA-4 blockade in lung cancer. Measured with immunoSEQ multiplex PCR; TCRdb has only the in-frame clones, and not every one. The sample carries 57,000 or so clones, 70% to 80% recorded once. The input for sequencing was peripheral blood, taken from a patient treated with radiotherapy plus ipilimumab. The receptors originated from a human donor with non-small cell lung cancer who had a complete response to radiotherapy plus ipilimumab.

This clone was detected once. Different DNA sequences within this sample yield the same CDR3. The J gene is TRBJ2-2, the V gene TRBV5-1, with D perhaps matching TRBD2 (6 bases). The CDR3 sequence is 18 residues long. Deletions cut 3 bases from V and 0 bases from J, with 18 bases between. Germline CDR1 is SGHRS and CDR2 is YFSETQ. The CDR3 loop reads CASSSVAGGSTNTGELFF. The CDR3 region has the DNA TGCGCCAGCAGCTCCGTCGCCGGGGGATCGACGAACACCGGGGAGCTGTTTTTT.

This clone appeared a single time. CDR3 DNA: TGCGCCAGCAGTGGGACTAGCGGGAGTTGGAATGAGCAGTTCTTC. It is translated as CASSGTSGSWNEQFF. This chain links TRBV10-1 with TRBJ2-1; 13 positions match TRBD2. The germline CDR1 and CDR2 sequences are WNHNN and SYGVQD (reference sequence). The CDR3 is made up of 15 amino acids. V dropped 4 bases and J dropped 7; count of bases not matched to a gene: 4.

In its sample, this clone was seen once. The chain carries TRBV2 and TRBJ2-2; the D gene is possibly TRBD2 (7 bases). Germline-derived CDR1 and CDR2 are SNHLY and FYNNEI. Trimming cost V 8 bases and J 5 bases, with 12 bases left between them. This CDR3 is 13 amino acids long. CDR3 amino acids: CASSRGGTGELFF. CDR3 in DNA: TGTGCCAGCTCGAGGGGGGGGACCGGGGAGCTGTTTTTT.

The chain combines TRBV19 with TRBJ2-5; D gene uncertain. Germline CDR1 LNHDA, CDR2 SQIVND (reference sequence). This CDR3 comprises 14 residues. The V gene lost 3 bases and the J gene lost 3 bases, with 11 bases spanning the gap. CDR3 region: CASSMGNGKETQYF. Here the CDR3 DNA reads TGTGCCAGTAGTATGGGAAATGGGAAAGAGACCCAGTACTTC.

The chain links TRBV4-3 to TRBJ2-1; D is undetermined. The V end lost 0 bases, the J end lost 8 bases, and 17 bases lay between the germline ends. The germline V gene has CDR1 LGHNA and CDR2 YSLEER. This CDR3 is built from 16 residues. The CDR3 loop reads CASSQDRKSSGHEQFF. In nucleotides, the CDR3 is TGCGCCAGCAGCCAAGATCGGAAGTCCTCCGGGCATGAGCAGTTCTTC.

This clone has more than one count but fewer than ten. Written as DNA, the CDR3 is TGTGCCAGCAGCCCGACTAGATCTTTGAACACCGGGGAGCTGTTTTTT. Translation gives CASSPTRSLNTGELFF. This chain links TRBV7-9 with TRBJ2-2; D is perhaps TRBD2 (6 bases). V was clipped by 5 bases and J by 1 base, with 14 bases between them. Per the germline V gene, CDR1 is SEHNR and CDR2 is FQNEAQ (reference sequence). The CDR3 sequence is 16 residues long.

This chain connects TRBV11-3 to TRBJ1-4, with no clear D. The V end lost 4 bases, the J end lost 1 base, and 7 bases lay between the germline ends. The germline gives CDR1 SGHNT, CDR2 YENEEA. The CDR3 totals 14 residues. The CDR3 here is CASSSRGTNEKLFF. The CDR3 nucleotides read TGTGCCAGCAGCTCGCGAGGAACTAATGAAAAACTGTTTTTT.

CDR3 amino acids: CASRGTGSSVRSTGANVLTF. As DNA, the CDR3 is TGTGCCAGCAGGGGGACAGGCAGCTCGGTCAGGAGCACTGGGGCCAACGTCCTGACTTTC. J is TRBJ2-6 and V is TRBV2; 8 positions match TRBD1. In germline, CDR1 is SNHLY, CDR2 FYNNEI. V dropped 6 bases and J dropped 2; count of bases not matched to a gene: 18. CDR3 size: 20 residues.

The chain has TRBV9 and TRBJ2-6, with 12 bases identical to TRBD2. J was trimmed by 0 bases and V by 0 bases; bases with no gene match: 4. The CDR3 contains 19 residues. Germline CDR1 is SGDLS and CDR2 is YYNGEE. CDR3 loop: CASSVGLAGASSGANVLTF. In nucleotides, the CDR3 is TGTGCCAGCAGCGTAGGACTAGCGGGAGCTAGCTCTGGGGCCAACGTCCTGACTTTC.

The CDR3 sequence: CASTPVRDRGREAFF. The CDR3 coding sequence is TGTGCCAGCACTCCCGTCCGGGACAGGGGGCGAGAAGCTTTCTTT. The rearrangement uses TRBV6-5 and TRBJ1-1; TRBD1 matches 12 bases. The germline CDR1 and CDR2 sequences are MNHEY and SVGAGI. The CDR3 consists of 15 residues. After removal of 7 bases from V and 8 bases from J, the junction contained 11 bases not matched to a gene.

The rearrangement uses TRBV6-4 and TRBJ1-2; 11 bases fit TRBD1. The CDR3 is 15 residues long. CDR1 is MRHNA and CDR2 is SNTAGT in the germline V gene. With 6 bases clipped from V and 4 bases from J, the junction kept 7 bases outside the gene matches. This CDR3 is CASSAGTGGSYGYTF. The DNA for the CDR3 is TGTGCCAGCAGCGCAGGGACAGGGGGAAGCTATGGCTACACCTTC.

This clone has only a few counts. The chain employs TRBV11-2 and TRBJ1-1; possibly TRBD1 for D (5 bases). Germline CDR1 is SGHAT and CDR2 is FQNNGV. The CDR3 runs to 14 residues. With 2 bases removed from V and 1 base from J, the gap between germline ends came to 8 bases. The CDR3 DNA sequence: TGTGCCAGCAGCTTATCGAGGGGGAACACTGAAGCTTTCTTT. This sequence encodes CASSLSRGNTEAFF.

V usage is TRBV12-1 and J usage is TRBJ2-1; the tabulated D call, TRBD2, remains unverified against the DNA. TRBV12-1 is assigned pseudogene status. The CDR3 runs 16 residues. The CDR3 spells CASSCCGTSGHNEQFF. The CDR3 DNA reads TGTGCCAGCAGCTGTTGTGGGACTAGCGGGCACAATGAGCAGTTCTTC.

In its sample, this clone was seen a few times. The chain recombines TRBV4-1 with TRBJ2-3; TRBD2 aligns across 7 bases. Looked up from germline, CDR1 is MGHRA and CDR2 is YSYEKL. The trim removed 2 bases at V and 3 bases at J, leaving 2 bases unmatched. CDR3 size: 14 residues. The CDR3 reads CASSQTGGTDTQYF. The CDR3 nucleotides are TGCGCCAGCAGCCAAACGGGGGGAACAGATACGCAGTATTTT.

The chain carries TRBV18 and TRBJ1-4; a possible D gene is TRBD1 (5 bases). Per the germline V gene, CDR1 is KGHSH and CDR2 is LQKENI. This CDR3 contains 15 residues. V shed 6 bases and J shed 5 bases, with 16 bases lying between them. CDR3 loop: CASSQAGYSNEKLFF. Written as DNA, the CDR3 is TGTGCCAGCTCGCAAGCAGGGTACTCCAATGAAAAACTGTTTTTT.

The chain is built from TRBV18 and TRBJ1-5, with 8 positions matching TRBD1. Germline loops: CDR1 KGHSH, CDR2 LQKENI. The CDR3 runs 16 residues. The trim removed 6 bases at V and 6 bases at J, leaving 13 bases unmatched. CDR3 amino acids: CASSLTDRAGSQPQHF. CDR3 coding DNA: TGTGCCAGCTCTCTCACGGACAGGGCCGGGAGTCAGCCCCAGCATTTT.

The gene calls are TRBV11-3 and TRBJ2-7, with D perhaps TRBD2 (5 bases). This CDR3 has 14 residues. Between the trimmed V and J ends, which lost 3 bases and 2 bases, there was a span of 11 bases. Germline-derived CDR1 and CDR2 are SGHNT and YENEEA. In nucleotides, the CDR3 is TGTGCCAGCAGCTTTTCGGACGGGACCTACGAGCAGTACGTC. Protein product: CASSFSDGTYEQYV.

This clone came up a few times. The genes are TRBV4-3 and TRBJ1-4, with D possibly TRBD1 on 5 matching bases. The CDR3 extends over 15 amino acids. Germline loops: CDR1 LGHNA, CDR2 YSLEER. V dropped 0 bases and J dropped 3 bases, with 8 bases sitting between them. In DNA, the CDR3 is TGCGCCAGCAGCCAAGAGGGGACGGCTAATGAAAAACTGTTTTTT. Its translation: CASSQEGTANEKLFF.

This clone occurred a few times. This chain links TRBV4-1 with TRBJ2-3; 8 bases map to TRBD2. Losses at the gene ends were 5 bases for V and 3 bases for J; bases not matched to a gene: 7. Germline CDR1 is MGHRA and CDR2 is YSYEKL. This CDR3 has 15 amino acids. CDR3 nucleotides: TGCGCCAGCAGCTGGAGCGGGAGCTCAACAGATACGCAGTATTTT. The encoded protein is CASSWSGSSTDTQYF.

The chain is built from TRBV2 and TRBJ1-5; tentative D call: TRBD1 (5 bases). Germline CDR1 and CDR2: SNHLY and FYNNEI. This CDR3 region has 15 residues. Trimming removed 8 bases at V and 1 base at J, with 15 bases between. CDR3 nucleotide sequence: TGTGCCAGCTCGAGATTCCGGGGGAGCAATCAGCCCCAGCATTTT. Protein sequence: CASSRFRGSNQPQHF. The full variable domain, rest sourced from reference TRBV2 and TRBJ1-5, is EPEVTQTPSHQVTQMGQEVILRCVPISNHLYFYWYRQILGQKVEFLVSFYNNEISEKSEIFDDQFSVERPDGSNFTLKIRSTKLEDSAMYFCASSRFRGSNQPQHFGDGTRLSIL.

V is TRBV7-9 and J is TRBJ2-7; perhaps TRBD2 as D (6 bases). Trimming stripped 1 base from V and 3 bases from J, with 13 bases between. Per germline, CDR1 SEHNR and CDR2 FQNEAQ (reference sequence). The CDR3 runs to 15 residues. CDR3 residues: CASSLGRGTDYEQYF. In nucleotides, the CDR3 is TGTGCCAGCAGCTTAGGTCGGGGGACTGACTACGAGCAGTACTTC.

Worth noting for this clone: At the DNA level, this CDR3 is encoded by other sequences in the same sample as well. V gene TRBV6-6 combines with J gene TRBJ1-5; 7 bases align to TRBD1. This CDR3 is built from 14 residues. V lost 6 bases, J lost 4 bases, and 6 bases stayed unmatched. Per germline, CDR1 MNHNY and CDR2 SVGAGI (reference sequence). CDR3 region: CASSRDRENQPQHF. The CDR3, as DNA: TGTGCCAGCAGCCGGGACAGAGAGAATCAGCCCCAGCATTTT.

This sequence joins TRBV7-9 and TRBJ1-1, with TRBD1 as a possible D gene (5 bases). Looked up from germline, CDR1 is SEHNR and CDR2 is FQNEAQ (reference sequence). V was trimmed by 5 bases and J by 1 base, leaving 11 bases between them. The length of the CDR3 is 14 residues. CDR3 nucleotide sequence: TGTGCCAGCAGCCAGGGCAGGGCGAACACTGAAGCTTTCTTT. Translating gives CASSQGRANTEAFF.

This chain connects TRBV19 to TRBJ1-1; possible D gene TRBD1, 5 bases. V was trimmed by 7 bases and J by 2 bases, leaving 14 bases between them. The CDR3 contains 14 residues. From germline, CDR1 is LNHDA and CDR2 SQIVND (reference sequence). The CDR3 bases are TGTGCCAGTATGTTTGCAGGGCGTAACACTGAAGCTTTCTTT. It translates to CASMFAGRNTEAFF.

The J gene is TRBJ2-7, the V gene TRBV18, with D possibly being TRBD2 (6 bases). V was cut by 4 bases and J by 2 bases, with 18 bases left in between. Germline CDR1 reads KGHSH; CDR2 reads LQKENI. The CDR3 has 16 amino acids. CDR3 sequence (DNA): TGTGCCAGCTCACAATCTTTGGGCGGGGCCCCCTACGAGCAGTACTTC. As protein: CASSQSLGGAPYEQYF.

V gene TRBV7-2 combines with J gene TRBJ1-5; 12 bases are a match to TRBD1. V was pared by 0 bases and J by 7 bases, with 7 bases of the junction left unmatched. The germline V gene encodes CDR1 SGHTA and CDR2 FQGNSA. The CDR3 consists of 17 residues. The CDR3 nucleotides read TGTGCCAGCAGCTTAGCGCCCGGGACAGGGGGCGGGCAGCCCCAGCATTTT. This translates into CASSLAPGTGGGQPQHF.

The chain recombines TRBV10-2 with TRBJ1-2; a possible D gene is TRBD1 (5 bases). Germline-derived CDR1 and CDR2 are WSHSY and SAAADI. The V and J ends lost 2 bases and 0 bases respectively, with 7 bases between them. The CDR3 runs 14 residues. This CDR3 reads CASSEPGPNYGYTF. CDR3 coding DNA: TGCGCCAGCAGTGAGCCGGGGCCTAACTATGGCTACACCTTC.